This TCR beta chain was profiled in a study of sequential checkpoint blockade in melanoma. In the study overall: Each arm's sequence ended with maintenance nivolumab.

TCRdb's copy holds only in-frame clones and misses some; the assay was immunoSEQ multiplex PCR. The repertoire holds 20,000 to 25,000 clones, approximately 80% seen once, with roughly a tenth in the top ten. The treatment denotes: randomized to nivolumab then ipilimumab (arm A) or the reverse (arm B). The sequences come from CD8+ T cells sorted from blood (inferred from file names), collected from a patient given nivolumab and ipilimumab in sequence. The clonotype comes from a human donor with melanoma.

This chain's CDR3 is CASSLAGGLNQPQHF. For the CDR3, the DNA is TGTGCCAGCAGCTTAGCAGGGGGCCTCAATCAGCCCCAGCATTTT. The J gene is TRBJ1-5, the V gene TRBV7-6; TRBD1 agrees at 7 bases. This CDR3 region has 15 residues. Germline CDR1 reads SGHVS; CDR2 reads FNYEAQ. V lost 0 bases to trimming and J lost 3 bases; unmatched junction nucleotides: 2.